The entry below gives a single T cell receptor beta chain sequence along with its context. The antigen is unknown. RNA transcripts were the template for amplifying TCR beta CDR3 regions. The HTBI primer set drove a first-round RT-PCR of the TCR CDR3. Each CDR3 protein is one row after TCRdb ran MiXCR on the multiplex PCR reads. The sample includes about 520,000 distinct CDR3 sequences, roughly 24% of them seen just once. The entry originates in a study of T cells in Graves' hyperthyroidism and ophthalmopathy. Study findings and constraints: Separation of ophthalmopathy from stable hyperthyroidism was achieved by a 13 V-J model. Ophthalmopathy was identified by the model a median approximately 6.9 months ahead of onset.

Clinical Activity Scores of at least 3, NOSPECS grades of at least 4 and durations under 3 months characterized ophthalmopathy patients. Exclusion followed for patients with uncontrolled infection, other autoimmune disease, pregnancy or lactation. The ends were cut back, 5 bases at V and 2 bases at J, with 16 bases in the middle. CDR3 length: 15 amino acids. CDR1 and CDR2 (germline): SGHRS, YFSETQ. This rearrangement joins TRBV5-1 to TRBJ2-5; D tentatively reads TRBD1 or TRBD2 (5 bases each). The specimen was blood. This sequence was found in a woman in her twenties or thirties with Graves' ophthalmopathy. The CDR3 coding sequence is TGCGCCAGCAGACCCGTGAGGGGTGGACAAGAGACCCAGTACTTC. Translated: CASRPVRGGQETQYF.